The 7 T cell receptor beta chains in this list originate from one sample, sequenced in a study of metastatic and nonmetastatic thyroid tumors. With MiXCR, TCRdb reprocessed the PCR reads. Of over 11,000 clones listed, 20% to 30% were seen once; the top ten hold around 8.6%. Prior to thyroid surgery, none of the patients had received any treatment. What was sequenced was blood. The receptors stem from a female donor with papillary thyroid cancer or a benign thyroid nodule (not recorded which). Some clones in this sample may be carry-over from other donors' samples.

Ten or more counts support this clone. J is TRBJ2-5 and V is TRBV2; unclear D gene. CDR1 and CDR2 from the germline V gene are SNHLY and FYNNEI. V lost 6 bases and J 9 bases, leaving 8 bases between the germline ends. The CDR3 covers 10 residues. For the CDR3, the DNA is TGTGCCAGCAGCCCCCTTGCCCAGTACTTC. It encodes CASSPLAQYF.

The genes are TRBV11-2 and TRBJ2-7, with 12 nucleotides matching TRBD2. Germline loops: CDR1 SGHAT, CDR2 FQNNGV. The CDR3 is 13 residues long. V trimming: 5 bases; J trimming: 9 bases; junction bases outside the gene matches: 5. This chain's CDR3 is CASSDLAGGGQYF. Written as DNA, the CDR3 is TGTGCCAGCAGCGACCTAGCGGGAGGGGGGCAGTACTTC.

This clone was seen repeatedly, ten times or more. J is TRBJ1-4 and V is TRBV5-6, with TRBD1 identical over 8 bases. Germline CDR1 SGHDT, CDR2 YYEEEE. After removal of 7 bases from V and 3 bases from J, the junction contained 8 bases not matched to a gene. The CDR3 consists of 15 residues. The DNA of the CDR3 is TGTGCCAGCGGACTGACAGGGGCGGCTAATGAAAAACTGTTTTTT. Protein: CASGLTGAANEKLFF.

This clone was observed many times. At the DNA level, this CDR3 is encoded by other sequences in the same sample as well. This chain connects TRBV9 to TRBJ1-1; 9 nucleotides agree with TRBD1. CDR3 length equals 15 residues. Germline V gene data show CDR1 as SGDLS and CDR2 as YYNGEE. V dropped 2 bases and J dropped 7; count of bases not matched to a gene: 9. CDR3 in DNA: TGTGCCAGCAGCGTGGGACAGGGAAATGGTGGTGAAGCTTTCTTT. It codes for CASSVGQGNGGEAFF.

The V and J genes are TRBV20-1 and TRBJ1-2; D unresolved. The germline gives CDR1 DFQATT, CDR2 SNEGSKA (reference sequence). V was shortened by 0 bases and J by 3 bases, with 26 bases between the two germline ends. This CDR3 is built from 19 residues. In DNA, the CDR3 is TGCAGTGCTAGAGATGCTACGCCCGGGGAGCGCTTCATGGACTATGGCTACACCTTC. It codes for CSARDATPGERFMDYGYTF.

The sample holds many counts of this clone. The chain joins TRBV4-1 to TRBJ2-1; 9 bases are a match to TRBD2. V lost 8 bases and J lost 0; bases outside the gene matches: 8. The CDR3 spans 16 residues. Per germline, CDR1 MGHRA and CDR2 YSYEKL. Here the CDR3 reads CASALAGFRSYNEQFF. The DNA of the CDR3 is TGCGCCAGCGCTCTAGCGGGGTTCCGCTCCTACAATGAGCAGTTCTTC.

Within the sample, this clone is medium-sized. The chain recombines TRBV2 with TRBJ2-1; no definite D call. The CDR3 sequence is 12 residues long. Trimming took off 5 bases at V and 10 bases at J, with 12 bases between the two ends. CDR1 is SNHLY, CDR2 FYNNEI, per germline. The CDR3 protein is CASSILIGEQFF. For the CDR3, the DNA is TGTGCCAGCAGTATCCTGATCGGCGAGCAGTTCTTC.